This T cell receptor (beta chain) was sequenced for a study of cytomegalovirus exposure and HLA in healthy donors. Only in-frame clones appear in the TCRdb table, and some are missing; sequencing was by immunoSEQ multiplex PCR. The data contain over 200,000 clones, almost 90% of them singletons. Study outcomes and limitations: The study found most TCR sequences rare, yet found some public TCRs in many donors. It was reportedly the case that the classifier diagnosed cytomegalovirus status with high specificity and sensitivity. Listed as cytomegalovirus-associated were approximately 160 TCR beta chains. In vitro experiments confirmed that a few CMV-associated chains were specific for CMV antigens.

The sample holds a few counts of this clone. What it binds is not known. V gave up 3 bases and J gave up 3 bases, with 9 bases separating them. Germline V gene lookup returns CDR1 SQVTM and CDR2 ANQGSEA. This CDR3 spans 13 amino acids. V is TRBV29-1 and J is TRBJ2-4, with D uncertain. The specimen sequenced was PBMCs. The receptor comes from a young woman in good health and CMV-seronegative. The CDR3 region is CSVEEKDKNIQYF. The CDR3 nucleotides are TGCAGCGTTGAGGAGAAGGACAAAAACATTCAGTACTTC.